The TCR beta chain described here comes from a study of T cells in Graves' hyperthyroidism and ophthalmopathy (dated by TCRdb to about 2019). At the level of the whole study: Peripheral blood samples were taken at the time of initial diagnosis, prior to any treatment. Thyroid tissue and blood T-cell repertoires from about 6 Graves' hyperthyroidism patients were also compared in the study. A discovery cohort of about a hundred patients, 43 with Graves' ophthalmopathy and approximately 57 with stable Graves' hyperthyroidism, was used to find distinguishing TCR V-J signatures. An independent validation cohort of 18 to 20 hyperthyroidism patients and over 15 patients who later progressed to ophthalmopathy tested prospective prediction of ophthalmopathy. The roughly 94 discovery patients were randomly divided into training and test sets at a 7:3 ratio. According to the paper, TCR Vbeta CDR3 sequencing was carried out on some 140 peripheral blood samples, which came from 40 to 45 ophthalmopathy, 75 to 80 hyperthyroidism and about 17 progressor patients. Following sampling, methimazole starting at 30 mg daily was given to hyperthyroidism patients, and high-dose intravenous methylprednisolone was given to ophthalmopathy patients.

The TCR beta CDR3 regions were amplified from RNA transcripts. For the first round of RT-PCR on the TCR CDR3, the HTBI primer set was used together with the Qiagen OneStep RT-PCR kit. The libraries were constructed in a second round of multiplex PCR and then size-selected and purified. Libraries were sequenced paired-end with 100 bp reads on an Illumina HiSeq2000. The authors' pipeline ran thus. SOAPnuke was used to process the raw data, with reads discarded if the reads contained adapters or uncalled bases, had a mean Phred below 15, or lacked an exact constant-primer or identifier match. COPE v1.2.5 was used to merge high-quality paired reads, and clonotypes were defined as unique nucleotide sequences. MiTCR v1.1 was used to align clonotypes to the IMGT TRBV, TRBD and TRBJ reference segments. The analysis included only V-J combinations with a frequency above 0.0001, which together covered approximately 99% of the repertoires. A TCS score was defined as the ratio between F50 (clonal expansion) and ExV (chaos), using BLOSUM62-based TCRdist between CDR3 peptides within each V-J. Welch's t-statistics and random forest reduced 500 to 550 V-J features to about 13, which were used in a naive Bayes classifier (R e1071). The Morisita-Horn index was used to measure how similar the thyroid and blood repertoires were. TCRdb applied fastp at Q25 and MiXCR to the public reads, then kept only in-frame beta chains. CDR3 protein duplicates are merged, each entry listing the most common genes and DNA. The V and J calls, along with clone size, are taken from TCRdb and not from the paper's own processing. In this sample the table shows around 700,000 distinct CDR3 sequences, 30% to 40% of which occur a single time. Together, the top ten hold less than 40% of the sample.

The research as a whole found: A 13 V-J signature model separated ophthalmopathy from stable hyperthyroidism, with over 85% sensitivity and approximately 81% specificity in cross-validation and 80%/75% in testing. Most expanded thyroid clonotypes (frequency above 0.001) were also detected in blood, a finding suggesting that blood repertoires may reflect thyroid immune responses. In validation, progression to ophthalmopathy was predicted by the model with approximately 67% sensitivity and 72.22% specificity, a median of roughly 6 months before onset. No statistical method was used to set the sample size in advance, and investigators knew the group allocation.

Stable Graves' hyperthyroidism was defined as the absence of progression to ophthalmopathy over 18 months of follow-up. Hyperthyroidism patients were aged 18 to 65 years and newly diagnosed, with disease duration of less than 2 months. The study excluded patients with uncontrolled infections, other autoimmune diseases, pregnancy or lactation. Clinical symptoms, serum thyroxine and TRAb, thyroid ultrasound, and orbital computed tomography formed the basis for the diagnoses. PBMCs were isolated from about 10 ml of fresh peripheral blood by Ficoll-Paque density gradient centrifugation. Total RNA was extracted with Trizol reagent, and quality was checked on an Agilent 2100 Bioanalyzer. With respect to this clonotype: Its antigen remains undetermined. Base qualities were left out, and no much larger clone turns up one base away.

Reading from cysteine to phenylalanine, the CDR3 counts 14 amino acids. The DNA shown is the 42-base CDR3, in frame from base 1. CDR1 and CDR2 are read off the germline V gene as SGHRS and YFSETQ. V and J are truncated by 0 bases and 6 bases respectively, leaving an intervening sequence of 10 bases. This receptor was taken from a woman aged 40-49 years with Graves' hyperthyroidism. The chain links TRBV5-1 with TRBJ2-1; the D segment could be TRBD1, given 6 matching bases. Sequencing input: blood. The DNA is TGCGCCAGCAGCTTGGCCCTCAGGGGCAATGAGCAGTTCTTC. It translates as CASSLALRGNEQFF.